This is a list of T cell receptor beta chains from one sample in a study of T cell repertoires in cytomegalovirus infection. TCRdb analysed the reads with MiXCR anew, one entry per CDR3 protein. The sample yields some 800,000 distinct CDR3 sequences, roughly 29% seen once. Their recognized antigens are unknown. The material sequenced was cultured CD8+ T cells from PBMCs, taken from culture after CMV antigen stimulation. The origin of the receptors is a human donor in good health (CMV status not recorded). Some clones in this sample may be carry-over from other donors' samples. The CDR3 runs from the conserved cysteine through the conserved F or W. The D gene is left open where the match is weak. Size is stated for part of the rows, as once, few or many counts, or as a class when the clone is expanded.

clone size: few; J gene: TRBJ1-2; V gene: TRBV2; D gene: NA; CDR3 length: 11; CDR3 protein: CASIVLYGYTF; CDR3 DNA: TGTGCCAGTATAGTCCTCTATGGCTACACCTTC
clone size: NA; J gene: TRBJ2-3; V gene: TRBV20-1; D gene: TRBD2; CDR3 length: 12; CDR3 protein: CSARGGGDTQYF; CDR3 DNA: TGCAGTGCTAGAGGGGGGGGAGATACGCAGTATTTT
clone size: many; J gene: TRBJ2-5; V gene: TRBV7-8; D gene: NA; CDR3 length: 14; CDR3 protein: CASSKGQGQETQYF; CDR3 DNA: TGTGCCAGCAGCAAGGGGCAGGGCCAAGAGACCCAGTACTTC
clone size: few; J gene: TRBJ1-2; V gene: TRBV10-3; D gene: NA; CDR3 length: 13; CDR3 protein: CAISESAGNGYTF; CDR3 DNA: TGTGCCATCAGTGAGTCGGCAGGGAATGGCTACACCTTC
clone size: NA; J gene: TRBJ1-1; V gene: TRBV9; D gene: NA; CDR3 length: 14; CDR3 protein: CASSRGRGGTEAFF; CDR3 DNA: TGTGCCAGCAGCCGTGGGAGGGGTGGCACTGAAGCTTTCTTT
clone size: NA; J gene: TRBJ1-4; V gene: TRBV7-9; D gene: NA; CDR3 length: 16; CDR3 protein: CASSSNSWNANEKLFF; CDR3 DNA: TGTGCCAGCAGCTCTAATAGCTGGAACGCTAATGAAAAACTGTTTTTT
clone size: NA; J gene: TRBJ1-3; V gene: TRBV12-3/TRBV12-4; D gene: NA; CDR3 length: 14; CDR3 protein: CASTETGNPNTIYF; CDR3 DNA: TGTGCCAGCACCGAAACAGGGAACCCAAACACCATATATTTT
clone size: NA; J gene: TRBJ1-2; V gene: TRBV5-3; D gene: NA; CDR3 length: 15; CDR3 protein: CASSLGIERTRGYTF; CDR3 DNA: TGTGCCAGCAGCTTGGGAATCGAGCGCACCAGGGGCTACACCTTC
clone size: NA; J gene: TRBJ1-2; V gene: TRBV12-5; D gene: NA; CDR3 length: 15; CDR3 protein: CASGLGQAFNYGYTF; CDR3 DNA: TGTGCTAGTGGTTTGGGACAGGCCTTTAACTATGGCTACACCTTC
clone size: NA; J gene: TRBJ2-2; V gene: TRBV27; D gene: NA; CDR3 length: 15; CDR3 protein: CASSLSRGGSGELFF; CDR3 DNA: TGTGCCAGCAGTTTATCGAGGGGAGGAAGTGGGGAGCTGTTTTTT
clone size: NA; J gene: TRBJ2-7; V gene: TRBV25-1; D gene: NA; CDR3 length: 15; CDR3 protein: CASSEGGRRTYEQYF; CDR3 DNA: TGTGCCAGCAGCGAGGGGGGTAGGAGGACCTACGAGCAGTACTTC
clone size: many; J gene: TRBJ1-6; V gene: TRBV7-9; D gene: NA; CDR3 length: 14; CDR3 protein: CASSTGQSNSPLHF; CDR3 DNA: TGTGCCAGCAGCACGGGACAATCGAATTCACCCCTCCACTTT
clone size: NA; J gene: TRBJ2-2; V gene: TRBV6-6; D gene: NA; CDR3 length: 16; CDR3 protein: CASRGLSGLNTGELFF; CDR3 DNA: TGTGCCAGCAGGGGCCTCTCGGGGTTGAACACCGGGGAGCTGTTTTTT
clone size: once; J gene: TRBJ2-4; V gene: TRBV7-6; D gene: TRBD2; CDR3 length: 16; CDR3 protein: CASSDGGGGVAGIQYF; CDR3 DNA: TGTGCCAGCAGCGACGGGGGGGGGGGCGTCGCCGGCATTCAGTACTTC
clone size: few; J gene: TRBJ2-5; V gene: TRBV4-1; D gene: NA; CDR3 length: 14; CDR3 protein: CASSGRLLGETQYF; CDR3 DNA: TGCGCCAGCAGCGGTCGTCTCCTTGGGGAGACCCAGTACTTC
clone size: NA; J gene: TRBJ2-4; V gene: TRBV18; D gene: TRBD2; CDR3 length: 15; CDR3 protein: CASSPPAGGVGIQYF; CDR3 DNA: TGTGCCAGCTCACCACCGGCGGGGGGGGTCGGCATTCAGTACTTC
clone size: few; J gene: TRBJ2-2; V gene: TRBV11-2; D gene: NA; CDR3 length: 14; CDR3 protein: CASGLGVNTGELFF; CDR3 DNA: TGTGCCAGCGGACTGGGGGTAAACACCGGGGAGCTGTTTTTT
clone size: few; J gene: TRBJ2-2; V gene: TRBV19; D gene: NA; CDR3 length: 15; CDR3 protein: CASSPIIGHTGELFF; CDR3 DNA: TGTGCCAGTAGTCCAATTATCGGACACACCGGGGAGCTGTTTTTT
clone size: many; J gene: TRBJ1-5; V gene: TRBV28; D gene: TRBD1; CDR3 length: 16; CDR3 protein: CASRGPGTGGRQPQHF; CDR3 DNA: TGTGCCAGCAGAGGACCCGGGACAGGGGGCCGTCAGCCCCAGCATTTT
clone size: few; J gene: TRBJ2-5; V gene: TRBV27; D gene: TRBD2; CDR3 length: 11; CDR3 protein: CASSSGGAQYF; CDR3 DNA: TGTGCCAGCAGTTCGGGAGGGGCCCAGTACTTC
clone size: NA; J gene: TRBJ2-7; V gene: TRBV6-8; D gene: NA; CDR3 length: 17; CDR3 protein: CASSSNSGSLVVYVQYF; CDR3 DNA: TGTGCCAGCAGTTCCAACTCCGGTTCGTTGGTAGTTTACGTGCAGTACTTC
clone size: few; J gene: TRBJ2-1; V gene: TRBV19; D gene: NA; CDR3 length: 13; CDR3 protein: CASSIGELNEQFF; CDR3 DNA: TGTGCCAGTAGTATAGGCGAGCTCAATGAGCAGTTCTTC
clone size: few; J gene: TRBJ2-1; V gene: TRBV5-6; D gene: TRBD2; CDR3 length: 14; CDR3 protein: CASAHPGGIDEQFF; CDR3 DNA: TGTGCCAGCGCCCATCCGGGGGGGATCGATGAGCAGTTCTTC
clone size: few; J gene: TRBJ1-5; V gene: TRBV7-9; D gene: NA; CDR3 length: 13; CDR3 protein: CASSKPGGWAQHF; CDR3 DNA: TGTGCCAGCAGCAAACCGGGGGGCTGGGCCCAGCATTTT
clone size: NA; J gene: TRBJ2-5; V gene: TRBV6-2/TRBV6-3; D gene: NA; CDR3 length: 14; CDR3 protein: CASSEAAYQETQYF; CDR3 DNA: TGTGCCAGCAGTGAAGCGGCGTACCAAGAGACCCAGTACTTC
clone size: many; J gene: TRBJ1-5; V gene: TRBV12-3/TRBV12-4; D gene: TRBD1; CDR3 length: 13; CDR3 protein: CASSSGGRQPQHF; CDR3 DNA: TGTGCCAGCAGTTCAGGGGGCCGGCAGCCCCAGCATTTT
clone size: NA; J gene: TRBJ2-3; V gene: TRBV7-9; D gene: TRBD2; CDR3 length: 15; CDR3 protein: CASSPPGTSGGAQYF; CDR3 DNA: TGTGCCAGCAGCCCTCCCGGGACTAGCGGGGGGGCCCAGTATTTT
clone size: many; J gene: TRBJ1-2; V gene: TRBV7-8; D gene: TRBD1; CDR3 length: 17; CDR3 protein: CASSPPPGTGTDYGYTF; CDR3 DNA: TGTGCCAGCAGCCCCCCTCCCGGGACAGGGACCGACTATGGCTACACCTTC
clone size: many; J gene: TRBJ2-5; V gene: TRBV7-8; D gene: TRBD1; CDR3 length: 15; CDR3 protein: CASSGNGQGHETQYF; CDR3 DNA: TGTGCCAGCAGCGGAAATGGACAGGGCCATGAGACCCAGTACTTC
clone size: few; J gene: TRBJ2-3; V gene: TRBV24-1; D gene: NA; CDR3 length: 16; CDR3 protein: CATSEPTGPHTDTQYF; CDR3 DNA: TGTGCCACCAGTGAGCCAACGGGACCCCACACAGATACGCAGTATTTT
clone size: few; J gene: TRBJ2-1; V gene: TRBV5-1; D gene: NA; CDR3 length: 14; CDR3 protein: CASSLRAGHVEQFF; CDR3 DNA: TGCGCCAGCAGCTTGAGGGCGGGACATGTTGAGCAGTTCTTC
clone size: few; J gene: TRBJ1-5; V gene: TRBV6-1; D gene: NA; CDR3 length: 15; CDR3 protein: CASMKGTQENQPQHF; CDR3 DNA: TGTGCCAGCATGAAGGGGACCCAAGAAAATCAGCCCCAGCATTTT
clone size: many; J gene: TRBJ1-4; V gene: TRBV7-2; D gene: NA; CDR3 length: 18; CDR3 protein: CASSLGLVFGGSDEKLFF; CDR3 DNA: TGTGCCAGCAGCTTAGGTCTGGTGTTCGGGGGGTCGGATGAAAAACTGTTTTTT
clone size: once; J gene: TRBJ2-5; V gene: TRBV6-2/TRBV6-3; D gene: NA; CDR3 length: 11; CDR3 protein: CASRSTGTQYF; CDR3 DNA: TGTGCCAGCAGGTCTACTGGGACCCAGTACTTC
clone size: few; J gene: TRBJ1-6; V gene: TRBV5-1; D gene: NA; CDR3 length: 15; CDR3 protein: CASSNRQGEGEPLHF; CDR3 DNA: TGCGCCAGCAGCAACCGGCAGGGTGAAGGTGAACCCCTCCACTTT
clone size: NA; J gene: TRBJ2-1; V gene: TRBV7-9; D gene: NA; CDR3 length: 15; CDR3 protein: CASSPQGFSTFGQFF; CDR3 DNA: TGTGCCAGCAGCCCACAGGGATTCTCAACCTTTGGGCAGTTCTTC
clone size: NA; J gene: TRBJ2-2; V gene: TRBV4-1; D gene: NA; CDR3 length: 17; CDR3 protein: CASSQFIIPPSTGELFF; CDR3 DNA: TGCGCCAGCAGCCAATTTATCATACCCCCGAGCACCGGGGAGCTGTTTTTT
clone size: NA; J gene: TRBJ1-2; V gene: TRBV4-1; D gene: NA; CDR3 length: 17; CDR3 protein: CASSQEASGQSNYGYTF; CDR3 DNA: TGCGCCAGCAGCCAAGAAGCCAGCGGACAGTCTAACTATGGCTACACCTTC
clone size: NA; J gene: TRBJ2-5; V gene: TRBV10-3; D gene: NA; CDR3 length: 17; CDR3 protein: CATSSVMVQGPGETQYF; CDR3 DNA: TGTGCCACCAGCTCAGTGATGGTGCAGGGGCCAGGGGAGACCCAGTACTTC
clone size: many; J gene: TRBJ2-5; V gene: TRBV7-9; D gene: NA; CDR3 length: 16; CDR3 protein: CASSLSVGGVRETQYF; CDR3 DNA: TGTGCCAGCAGCTTAAGTGTTGGAGGGGTGAGAGAGACCCAGTACTTC
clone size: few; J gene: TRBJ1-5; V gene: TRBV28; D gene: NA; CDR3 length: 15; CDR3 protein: CASSFSSTSNQPQHF; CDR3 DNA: TGTGCCAGCAGTTTCTCTTCTACTAGCAATCAGCCCCAGCATTTT
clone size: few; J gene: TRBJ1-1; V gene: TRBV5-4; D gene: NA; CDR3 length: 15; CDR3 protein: CASSFIERPDTEAFF; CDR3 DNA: TGTGCCAGCAGCTTTATAGAGCGACCCGACACTGAAGCTTTCTTT
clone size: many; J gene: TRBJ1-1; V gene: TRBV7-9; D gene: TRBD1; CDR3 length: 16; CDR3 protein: CASSVHDRGLGTEAFF; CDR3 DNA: TGTGCCAGCAGCGTCCATGACAGGGGGCTGGGCACTGAAGCTTTCTTT
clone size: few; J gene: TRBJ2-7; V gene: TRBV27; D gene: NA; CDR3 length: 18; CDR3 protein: CASKIRAGAPPRSYEQYF; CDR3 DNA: TGTGCCAGCAAAATAAGGGCTGGGGCCCCACCGCGGTCCTACGAGCAGTACTTC
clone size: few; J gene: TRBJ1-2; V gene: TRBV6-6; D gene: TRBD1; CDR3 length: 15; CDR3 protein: CASSQTGGAGYGYTF; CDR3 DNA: TGTGCCAGCAGTCAAACAGGGGGCGCGGGCTATGGCTACACCTTC